Each of the 2 T cell receptor beta chains below was sequenced from the same sample in a study of CD8+CD57+ T cells in acquired aplastic anemia. Genomic DNA, the template, was used for profiling of the TCR beta VDJ and CDR3. TCRdb called the reads again in MiXCR, with one record for every CDR3 protein. The sample has around 180,000 distinct CDR3 sequences; 55% to 75% are singletons. The specimen sequenced was sorted CD4+, CD8+, or CD8+CD57+ T cells (not recorded which) from PBMCs. The receptors were gathered from a human donor in good health.

This clonotype was counted many times. The rearrangement joins TRBV29-1 to TRBJ2-2, with D uncertain. The CDR3 is made up of 13 amino acids. Trimming took off 3 bases at V and 4 bases at J, with 9 bases between the two ends. CDR1 and CDR2 (germline): SQVTM, ANQGSEA. The CDR3 loop is CSVDGVGTGELFF. The DNA of the CDR3 is TGCAGCGTTGATGGGGTTGGCACCGGGGAGCTGTTTTTT.

Only a few counts were recorded for this clonotype. The V call is TRBV10-3, the J call TRBJ1-1, with D possibly being TRBD1 (5 bases). The CDR3 runs 11 residues. V lost 7 bases, J lost 6 bases, and 9 bases lay in between. Per the germline V gene, CDR1 is ENHRY and CDR2 is SYGVKD. Here the CDR3 DNA reads TGTGCCATCAAGGAGGGGCCTGAAGCTTTCTTT. Protein product: CAIKEGPEAFF.